This TCR beta chain was identified during a study of cytomegalovirus exposure and HLA in healthy donors. At the level of the study: There were tens of millions of unique TCRs (from HLA-typed donors) in an early data release.

Overall study results and limits: Within the data, a cluster of highly shared sequence variants was likely a sequencing artifact.

This PCR relied on a set of 60 Vbeta primers and 13 Jbeta primers. Study processing details: A follow-up analysis tallied tens of millions of unique TCR beta chains, roughly 11 million shared. Repertoires were generated with immunoSEQ multiplex PCR, while TCRdb's copy carries only in-frame clones and drops some. The V and J calls and the clone size are those of that table, but D and trimming were determined from the DNA. The sample comprises under 200,000 clones, over 70% of which are singletons, and about 3.8% rests with the top ten. Points on this clone: Its specificity is not known.

Trimming cost V 1 base and J 2 bases; bases outside gene matches: 10. The CDR3 totals 17 residues. In germline, CDR1 is LGHNA, CDR2 YNFKEQ. This chain joins TRBV4-2 and TRBJ2-7, with 8 positions matching TRBD2. The source of this sequence is a man aged 45-65 years in good health and CMV-seronegative. Sequencing input: PBMCs. The CDR3, as DNA: TGTGCCAGCAGCCAAGGGTCGGGAGCGGGGGTCCCCTACGAGCAGTACTTC. It translates to CASSQGSGAGVPYEQYF.